These 4 T cell receptor beta chains were all obtained from the same sample, sequenced in a study of cytomegalovirus exposure and HLA in healthy donors. The PCR used 60 Vbeta and 13 Jbeta primers. Clones were read by immunoSEQ multiplex PCR, and TCRdb kept only the in-frame ones, dropping some. The table lists 150,000 to 200,000 clones, about 65% of them singletons. Source material: PBMCs. The receptors were sampled from a middle-aged man in good health and CMV-seropositive.

V gene TRBV4-2 combines with J gene TRBJ2-6, with 7 bases identical to TRBD1. Losses at the gene ends were 2 bases for V and 4 bases for J; bases not matched to a gene: 8. The CDR3 extends over 17 amino acids. Germline V gives CDR1 LGHNA, CDR2 YNFKEQ. CDR3 protein: CASSQLMDRNGANVLTF. The CDR3 DNA follows: TGTGCCAGCAGCCAACTTATGGACAGGAACGGGGCCAACGTCCTGACTTTC.

The chain links TRBV5-1 to TRBJ1-3, with a possible D match to TRBD1 (5 bases). Germline values: CDR1 SGHRS, CDR2 YFSETQ. The CDR3 contains 16 residues. V lost 0 bases, J lost 0 bases, and 10 bases lay in between. The CDR3 DNA reads TGCGCCAGCAGCTTGGATGGGACTGGCTCTGGAAACACCATATATTTT. Translation: CASSLDGTGSGNTIYF.

The gene calls are TRBV14 and TRBJ2-5; 11 bases map to TRBD2. J was trimmed by 7 bases and V by 0 bases; bases with no gene match: 10. Looked up from germline, CDR1 is SGHDN and CDR2 is FVKESK. The CDR3 has 17 residues. This CDR3 is CASSQDLASGRHLTQYF. In DNA, the CDR3 is TGTGCCAGCAGCCAAGATCTTGCTAGCGGGAGGCATCTGACCCAGTACTTC. The full variable domain, with the rest looked up from reference TRBV14 and TRBJ2-5, is EAGVTQFPSHSVIEKGQTVTLRCDPISGHDNLYWYRRVMGKEIKFLLHFVKESKQDESGMPNNRFLAERTGGTYSTLKVQPAELEDSGVYFCASSQDLASGRHLTQYFGPGTRLLVL.

This clone was observed a few times. The J gene is TRBJ2-7, the V gene TRBV20-1; D remains unclear. CDR1 is DFQATT, CDR2 SNEGSKA, per germline (reference sequence). This CDR3 comprises 11 residues. V lost 6 bases, J lost 5 bases, and 11 bases lay in between. The CDR3 region has the DNA TGCAGTGCCAGTCTTCGGGACGAGCAGTACTTC. Residues: CSASLRDEQYF.